The rows below give T cell receptor beta chains drawn from one sample of a study of control samples from healthy donors and cancer patients. Sequencing used immunoSEQ multiplex PCR; TCRdb keeps in-frame clones, though not all of them. The sample records approximately 100,000 clones, about 88% being singletons. The sample comprised PBMCs. Source of these receptors: a man in his sixties or seventies with lung cancer. Each CDR3 is given with its conserved first and last residue. D genes are given only for firm matches. Only part of the rows carry a size: once, few, many, or a class if the clone is expanded.

j_call: TRBJ1-2
d_call: -
clone_size: -
cdr3_length: 15
v_call: TRBV19
cdr3_nt: TGTGCCAGTACCCCTGGGCCAGGAGCGAACTATGGCTACACCTTC
cdr3_aa: CASTPGPGANYGYTF

j_call: TRBJ1-2
d_call: TRBD1
clone_size: -
cdr3_length: 15
v_call: TRBV3-1/TRBV3-2
cdr3_nt: TGTGCCAGCAGCCGAAGGACAGGAGCTAACTATGGCTACACCTTC
cdr3_aa: CASSRRTGANYGYTF

j_call: TRBJ2-4
d_call: -
clone_size: -
cdr3_length: 15
v_call: TRBV9
cdr3_nt: TGTGCCAGCAGCGTATCGGCACAGGGCCAAAACATTCAGTACTTC
cdr3_aa: CASSVSAQGQNIQYF

j_call: TRBJ2-2
d_call: -
clone_size: -
cdr3_length: 19
v_call: TRBV23-1
cdr3_nt: TGCGCCAGCAGCCACGGGCCCCGTCTAACCCAAGCGTGCACCGGGGAGCTGTTTTTT
cdr3_aa: CASSHGPRLTQACTGELFF

j_call: TRBJ2-7
d_call: TRBD1
clone_size: -
cdr3_length: 15
v_call: TRBV6-5
cdr3_nt: TGTGCCAGCACCGAGGAGGGGACAGGGTCCTACGAGCAGTACTTC
cdr3_aa: CASTEEGTGSYEQYF

j_call: TRBJ1-6
d_call: -
clone_size: once
cdr3_length: 14
v_call: TRBV5-6
cdr3_nt: TGTGCCAGCAGCCCTACCAACAGGGACTCACCCCTCCACTTT
cdr3_aa: CASSPTNRDSPLHF

j_call: TRBJ2-7
d_call: TRBD2
clone_size: -
cdr3_length: 17
v_call: TRBV7-9
cdr3_nt: TGTGCCAGCAGCTTAGGCGACACTAGCGGGGCCTCCTACGAGCAGTACTTC
cdr3_aa: CASSLGDTSGASYEQYF

j_call: TRBJ2-2
d_call: -
clone_size: -
cdr3_length: 13
v_call: TRBV21-1
cdr3_nt: TGTGCCAGCAGGAGGGCCGGGACCGGGGAGCTGTTTTTT
cdr3_aa: CASRRAGTGELFF

j_call: TRBJ1-4
d_call: TRBD1
clone_size: few
cdr3_length: 17
v_call: TRBV19
cdr3_nt: TGTGCCAGTAGTCCGACCCGACAGGGTTCAACTAATGAAAAACTGTTTTTT
cdr3_aa: CASSPTRQGSTNEKLFF

j_call: TRBJ1-1
d_call: -
clone_size: -
cdr3_length: 13
v_call: TRBV30
cdr3_nt: TGTGCCTGTATTAAGCTAGGGATGGCCGAAGCTTTCTTT
cdr3_aa: CACIKLGMAEAFF

j_call: TRBJ1-4
d_call: -
clone_size: -
cdr3_length: 13
v_call: TRBV7-6
cdr3_nt: TGTGCCAGCAGCACCGACAAGGCTCGAAAACTGTTTTTT
cdr3_aa: CASSTDKARKLFF

j_call: TRBJ1-2
d_call: -
clone_size: -
cdr3_length: 18
v_call: TRBV12-1
cdr3_nt: TGTGCCAGCAGGCTTCCCATTCCACGGACAGCTACTAACTATGGCTACACCTTC
cdr3_aa: CASRLPIPRTATNYGYTF

j_call: TRBJ1-1
d_call: -
clone_size: once
cdr3_length: 16
v_call: TRBV6-1
cdr3_nt: TGTGCCAGCAGTGCCCAAAGGAGGCCTCTTAACACTGAAGCTTTCTTT
cdr3_aa: CASSAQRRPLNTEAFF

j_call: TRBJ1-1
d_call: -
clone_size: -
cdr3_length: 9
v_call: TRBV19
cdr3_nt: TGTGCCCAGACTGATTGGGCTTTCTTT
cdr3_aa: CAQTDWAFF

j_call: TRBJ1-1
d_call: TRBD1
clone_size: -
cdr3_length: 18
v_call: TRBV7-9
cdr3_nt: TGTGCCAGCAGCCGTTTAGGTGGGACAGGGGGTTTAGGGACTGAAGCTTTCTTT
cdr3_aa: CASSRLGGTGGLGTEAFF

j_call: TRBJ2-3
d_call: -
clone_size: -
cdr3_length: 13
v_call: TRBV20-1
cdr3_nt: TGCAGTGCTAGTCGTGGGGGCCCCGATACGCAGTATTTT
cdr3_aa: CSASRGGPDTQYF

j_call: TRBJ1-6
d_call: -
clone_size: -
cdr3_length: 16
v_call: TRBV3-1/TRBV3-2
cdr3_nt: TGTGCCAGCAGCCCCCCCGGGGCCGCATATAATTCACCCCTCCACTTT
cdr3_aa: CASSPPGAAYNSPLHF

j_call: TRBJ2-7
d_call: -
clone_size: -
cdr3_length: 13
v_call: TRBV18
cdr3_nt: TGTGCCAGCTCACCCCGACAGGTGTACGAGCAGTACTTC
cdr3_aa: CASSPRQVYEQYF

j_call: TRBJ1-3
d_call: TRBD1
clone_size: -
cdr3_length: 17
v_call: TRBV7-2
cdr3_nt: TGTGCCAGCAGCTCCTTATCGACAGGGCAGGCTGGAAACACCATATATTTT
cdr3_aa: CASSSLSTGQAGNTIYF

j_call: TRBJ1-2
d_call: -
clone_size: -
cdr3_length: 13
v_call: TRBV6-5
cdr3_nt: TGTGCCAGCAGTTACTCCGGATCCTATGGCTACACCTTC
cdr3_aa: CASSYSGSYGYTF

j_call: TRBJ1-1
d_call: -
clone_size: few
cdr3_length: 15
v_call: TRBV2
cdr3_nt: TGTGCCAGCAGTGTTTGGGGAGTGATGAACACTGAAGCTTTCTTT
cdr3_aa: CASSVWGVMNTEAFF

j_call: TRBJ2-3
d_call: -
clone_size: -
cdr3_length: 15
v_call: TRBV9
cdr3_nt: TGTGCCAGCAGCCCTTCCTCTGTCGGGGCAGATACGCAGTATTTT
cdr3_aa: CASSPSSVGADTQYF

j_call: TRBJ2-1
d_call: -
clone_size: -
cdr3_length: 14
v_call: TRBV30
cdr3_nt: TGTGCCTGGAGGATACACGGGGGCACGCGGGAGCAGTTCTTC
cdr3_aa: CAWRIHGGTREQFF

j_call: TRBJ1-5
d_call: -
clone_size: -
cdr3_length: 15
v_call: TRBV19
cdr3_nt: TGTGCCAGTAGTATAAGTGGGGGGGCTCATCAGCCCCAGCATTTT
cdr3_aa: CASSISGGAHQPQHF

j_call: TRBJ2-1
d_call: TRBD2
clone_size: -
cdr3_length: 17
v_call: TRBV6-2/TRBV6-3
cdr3_nt: TGTGCCAGCAGCCCCTCCCCAATAGCGGGGGCGGGCAATGAGCAGTTCTTC
cdr3_aa: CASSPSPIAGAGNEQFF

j_call: TRBJ2-7
d_call: -
clone_size: -
cdr3_length: 15
v_call: TRBV5-6
cdr3_nt: TGTGCCAGCAGCGCAGCCGGGACGGGTTCCTACGAGCAGTACTTC
cdr3_aa: CASSAAGTGSYEQYF

j_call: TRBJ2-7
d_call: -
clone_size: -
cdr3_length: 14
v_call: TRBV18
cdr3_nt: TGTGCCAGCTCACAGAACAGGGCCTCCTACGAGCAGTACTTC
cdr3_aa: CASSQNRASYEQYF

j_call: TRBJ2-3
d_call: -
clone_size: -
cdr3_length: 11
v_call: TRBV20-1
cdr3_nt: TGCAGTGCTAGACTATTGGATACGCAGTATTTT
cdr3_aa: CSARLLDTQYF

j_call: TRBJ2-6
d_call: -
clone_size: -
cdr3_length: 15
v_call: TRBV27
cdr3_nt: TGTGCCAGTATGACTGACGGCTCTGGGGCCAACGTCCTGACTTTC
cdr3_aa: CASMTDGSGANVLTF

j_call: TRBJ2-3
d_call: -
clone_size: -
cdr3_length: 15
v_call: TRBV6-4
cdr3_nt: TGTGCCAGCAGTGACCGGCAGGGGAGGGCAGATACGCAGTATTTT
cdr3_aa: CASSDRQGRADTQYF

j_call: TRBJ2-1
d_call: TRBD2
clone_size: -
cdr3_length: 15
v_call: TRBV15
cdr3_nt: TGTGCCACCAGTGGGCGGGGGTTATCCTACAATGAGCAGTTCTTC
cdr3_aa: CATSGRGLSYNEQFF

j_call: TRBJ1-2
d_call: -
clone_size: -
cdr3_length: 11
v_call: TRBV19
cdr3_nt: TGTGCCTCCAGACGGGGTTGGGGCTACACCTTC
cdr3_aa: CASRRGWGYTF

j_call: TRBJ2-7
d_call: -
clone_size: -
cdr3_length: 14
v_call: TRBV4-3
cdr3_nt: TGCGCCAGCAGCCAAGAAATGAGATCTTACGAGCAGTACTTC
cdr3_aa: CASSQEMRSYEQYF

j_call: TRBJ2-2
d_call: TRBD1
clone_size: -
cdr3_length: 16
v_call: TRBV9
cdr3_nt: TGTGCCAGCAGTAGACAGGGGCTACCGAACACCGGGGAGCTGTTTTTT
cdr3_aa: CASSRQGLPNTGELFF

j_call: TRBJ2-2
d_call: -
clone_size: -
cdr3_length: 12
v_call: TRBV7-3
cdr3_nt: TGTGCCAGCAGCTTAAACACCGGGGAGCTGTTTTTT
cdr3_aa: CASSLNTGELFF

j_call: TRBJ1-6
d_call: -
clone_size: once
cdr3_length: 13
v_call: TRBV7-9
cdr3_nt: TGTGCCAGCAGCTTAGCAAATGGTTCACCCCTCCACTTT
cdr3_aa: CASSLANGSPLHF

j_call: TRBJ1-1
d_call: -
clone_size: -
cdr3_length: 19
v_call: TRBV28
cdr3_nt: TGTGCCAGCAGCCCCACTCAACTTAGACAGTCTGCGTGGAGCGCTGAAGCTTTCTTT
cdr3_aa: CASSPTQLRQSAWSAEAFF

j_call: TRBJ2-5
d_call: -
clone_size: -
cdr3_length: 15
v_call: TRBV12-5
cdr3_nt: TGTGCTAGTGGTTTGGGGCAGGGAGACGGAGAGACCCAGTACTTC
cdr3_aa: CASGLGQGDGETQYF

j_call: TRBJ1-2
d_call: -
clone_size: -
cdr3_length: 18
v_call: TRBV28
cdr3_nt: TGTGCCAGCAGTCTACGGCCCATTTTTAGTCTCGCTAACTATGGCTACACCTTC
cdr3_aa: CASSLRPIFSLANYGYTF

j_call: TRBJ2-1
d_call: TRBD1
clone_size: -
cdr3_length: 14
v_call: TRBV4-1
cdr3_nt: TGCGCCAGCAGCCAGTGGACAGGGACCAATGAGCAGTTCTTC
cdr3_aa: CASSQWTGTNEQFF

j_call: TRBJ2-1
d_call: -
clone_size: -
cdr3_length: 13
v_call: TRBV18
cdr3_nt: TGTGCCAGCTCACCACCTCCCCCTACTACGCAGTTCTTC
cdr3_aa: CASSPPPPTTQFF

j_call: TRBJ2-6
d_call: -
clone_size: -
cdr3_length: 18
v_call: TRBV7-3
cdr3_nt: TGTGCCAGCAGCCGGACGGACAGGAGGGCAGGTGGGGCCAACGTCCTGACTTTC
cdr3_aa: CASSRTDRRAGGANVLTF

j_call: TRBJ2-7
d_call: -
clone_size: -
cdr3_length: 13
v_call: TRBV7-3
cdr3_nt: TGTGCCAGCAGCTTAGGAGGAAACTACGAGCAGTACTTC
cdr3_aa: CASSLGGNYEQYF

j_call: TRBJ2-1
d_call: TRBD2
clone_size: -
cdr3_length: 15
v_call: TRBV30
cdr3_nt: TGTGCCTGGAGTGTAGGACTAGCGGGGGAGAATGAGCAGTTCTTC
cdr3_aa: CAWSVGLAGENEQFF

j_call: TRBJ1-1
d_call: TRBD1
clone_size: -
cdr3_length: 15
v_call: TRBV11-2
cdr3_nt: TGTGCCAGCAGCTCGGGACAGGGGGGAGACACTGAAGCTTTCTTT
cdr3_aa: CASSSGQGGDTEAFF

j_call: TRBJ1-6
d_call: -
clone_size: -
cdr3_length: 16
v_call: TRBV25-1
cdr3_nt: TGTGCCAGCAGTGCCCACGGGACGGCCTATAATTCACCCCTCCACTTT
cdr3_aa: CASSAHGTAYNSPLHF

j_call: TRBJ2-3
d_call: TRBD1
clone_size: -
cdr3_length: 15
v_call: TRBV7-3
cdr3_nt: TGTGCCAGCAGCCTGACAGGGGGGGAAACAGATACGCAGTATTTT
cdr3_aa: CASSLTGGETDTQYF

j_call: TRBJ1-6
d_call: TRBD1
clone_size: -
cdr3_length: 15
v_call: TRBV30
cdr3_nt: TGTGCCTGGAGTCGTACAGGGGTGAATAATTCACCCCTCCACTTT
cdr3_aa: CAWSRTGVNNSPLHF

j_call: TRBJ2-1
d_call: -
clone_size: -
cdr3_length: 15
v_call: TRBV5-6
cdr3_nt: TGTGCCAGCAGCTTGGTTCTCAGGGGCTACAATGAGCAGTTCTTC
cdr3_aa: CASSLVLRGYNEQFF

j_call: TRBJ1-1
d_call: -
clone_size: -
cdr3_length: 13
v_call: TRBV12-3/TRBV12-4
cdr3_nt: TGTGCCAGCAGTTCGGGTATGAACACTGAAGCTTTCTTT
cdr3_aa: CASSSGMNTEAFF

j_call: TRBJ2-7
d_call: TRBD2
clone_size: once
cdr3_length: 18
v_call: TRBV19
cdr3_nt: TGTGCCAGTAGTATAGATCATCATGCAGGAGCGGGACCCTACGAGCAGTACTTC
cdr3_aa: CASSIDHHAGAGPYEQYF

j_call: TRBJ2-1
d_call: -
clone_size: -
cdr3_length: 15
v_call: TRBV27
cdr3_nt: TGTGCCAGCAGTAGAGTTGAGACAGGATTTAATGAGCAGTTCTTC
cdr3_aa: CASSRVETGFNEQFF

j_call: TRBJ2-3
d_call: TRBD1
clone_size: -
cdr3_length: 16
v_call: TRBV6-6
cdr3_nt: TGTGCCAGCAGTTCTCCTGTACAGGGGCCCCCAGATACGCAGTATTTT
cdr3_aa: CASSSPVQGPPDTQYF